The clone carrying this T cell receptor beta chain was detected ten times or more. Researchers amplified the TCR beta CDR3 regions from RNA transcripts. HTBI primers were employed in a first-round RT-PCR of the TCR CDR3. TCRdb fed the multiplex PCR reads into MiXCR, producing one record per CDR3 protein. The sample has about 420,000 distinct CDR3 sequences, more than 15% seen once. V shed 0 bases and J shed 3 bases, with 5 bases lying between them. From germline, CDR1 is LGHDT and CDR2 YNNKEL (reference sequence). The CDR3 is made up of 13 amino acids. An absence of ophthalmopathy progression within 18 months meant stable Graves' hyperthyroidism. Around 10 ml fresh peripheral blood yielded the PBMCs. This record belongs to a study of T cells in Graves' hyperthyroidism and ophthalmopathy.

Sequenced material: blood. The clonotype originates from a woman between 18 and 29 years old with Graves' hyperthyroidism. The chain recombines TRBV3-1 with TRBJ1-2; D call uncertain. This CDR3 reads CASSQDPYYGYTF. The DNA for the CDR3 is TGTGCCAGCAGCCAAGATCCTTACTATGGCTACACCTTC. Complete variable domain (other parts from reference TRBV3-1 and TRBJ1-2): DTAVSQTPKYLVTQMGNDKSIKCEQNLGHDTMYWYKQDSKKFLKIMFSYNNKELIINETVPNRFSPKSPDKAHLNLHINSLELGDSAVYFCASSQDPYYGYTFGSGTRLTVV.